The source of this T cell receptor beta chain is a study of early T cells in non-severe SARS-CoV-2 infection. This clonotype was picked up a small number of times. TCRdb independently ran MiXCR on the 5' RACE reads; one entry per CDR3 protein. Of about 67,000 distinct CDR3 sequences in the sample, approximately 9.1% were seen once. V lost 4 bases and J lost 8; bases outside the gene matches: 8. CDR3 length equals 15 residues. Germline V lookup: CDR1 ENHRY, CDR2 SYGVKD. V is TRBV10-3 and J is TRBJ1-4, with 9 nucleotides matching TRBD1. The TCR comes from an adult who was a healthcare worker with PCR-confirmed SARS-CoV-2 infection or an uninfected control (not recorded which). The material was whole blood, obtained at baseline. The CDR3 sequence: CAISAGTGNVEKLFF. DNA of the CDR3: TGTGCCATCAGTGCGGGGACAGGGAACGTCGAAAAACTGTTTTTT.